The rows below give T cell receptor beta chains drawn from one sample of a study of CD8 T cells in ankylosing spondylitis. TCRdb re-analysed the 5' RACE reads in MiXCR, keeping a single row per CDR3 protein. In the table there are 300,000 to 350,000 distinct CDR3 sequences, roughly 11% of which are singletons. Sequencing was carried out using blood, either unsorted or a sorted T cell fraction (not recorded which). The receptors were gathered from a female donor with ankylosing spondylitis or in good health (not recorded which). The CDR3 runs from the conserved cysteine through the conserved F or W. Fields, in order: clone size, V gene, J gene, D gene, CDR3 protein, CDR3 DNA. D genes are given only for firm matches. The size of a clone is reported for some rows only, either as once, few or many, or as a class for expanded clones.

abundance: .; v_gene: TRBV20-1; j_gene: TRBJ2-7; d_gene: TRBD1; CDR3aa: CSAGQVAYEQYF; CDR3nt: TGCAGTGCTGGACAGGTGGCCTACGAGCAGTACTTC
abundance: few; v_gene: TRBV5-1; j_gene: TRBJ2-3; d_gene: .; CDR3aa: CASSSEDTQYF; CDR3nt: TGCGCCAGCAGCTCCGAGGATACGCAGTATTTT
abundance: many; v_gene: TRBV20-1; j_gene: TRBJ2-6; d_gene: .; CDR3aa: CSANGRSSSGANVLTF; CDR3nt: TGCAGTGCTAACGGGAGATCGAGCTCTGGGGCCAACGTCCTGACTTTC
abundance: few; v_gene: TRBV25-1; j_gene: TRBJ1-5; d_gene: .; CDR3aa: CASSETGANQPQHF; CDR3nt: TGTGCCAGCAGTGAGACAGGCGCTAATCAGCCCCAGCATTTT
abundance: many; v_gene: TRBV12-3/TRBV12-4; j_gene: TRBJ2-1; d_gene: .; CDR3aa: CASSYISSYNEQFF; CDR3nt: TGTGCCAGCAGTTATATAAGCTCCTACAATGAGCAGTTCTTC
abundance: .; v_gene: TRBV30; j_gene: TRBJ1-3; d_gene: .; CDR3aa: CAWSWGSGNTIYF; CDR3nt: TGTGCCTGGAGTTGGGGCTCTGGAAACACCATATATTTT
abundance: few; v_gene: TRBV9; j_gene: TRBJ2-7; d_gene: .; CDR3aa: CASNRGDDGTYEQYF; CDR3nt: TGTGCCAGCAACCGAGGGGACGATGGGACCTACGAGCAGTACTTC
abundance: .; v_gene: TRBV12-3/TRBV12-4; j_gene: TRBJ1-6; d_gene: .; CDR3aa: CASSLFPESPLHF; CDR3nt: TGTGCCAGCAGTTTATTCCCAGAATCACCCCTCCACTTT
abundance: few; v_gene: TRBV27; j_gene: TRBJ2-5; d_gene: TRBD2; CDR3aa: CASSLGTSGQETQYF; CDR3nt: TGTGCCAGCAGTTTAGGGACTAGCGGGCAAGAGACCCAGTACTTC
abundance: few; v_gene: TRBV5-1; j_gene: TRBJ1-2; d_gene: .; CDR3aa: CASSLQGSSDYGYTF; CDR3nt: TGCGCCAGCAGCTTGCAAGGGAGCTCGGACTATGGCTACACCTTC
abundance: .; v_gene: TRBV5-1; j_gene: TRBJ1-2; d_gene: TRBD1; CDR3aa: CASSSGQGARADGYTF; CDR3nt: TGCGCCAGCAGCTCGGGACAGGGGGCGCGAGCTGATGGCTACACCTTC
abundance: .; v_gene: TRBV5-1; j_gene: TRBJ1-2; d_gene: TRBD1; CDR3aa: CASSTTGVLGYTF; CDR3nt: TGCGCCAGCAGTACCACAGGGGTTCTTGGCTACACCTTC